The 8 T cell receptor beta chains given below trace back to one sample, sequenced in a study of blood T cell repertoires in COVID-19. Assay: immunoSEQ multiplex PCR; the TCRdb copy retains only in-frame clones and omits some. The sample contains approximately 240,000 clones, about 88% of which appear only once. What was sequenced was peripheral blood. The origin of the receptors is a woman between 35 and 50 years old who had recovered from COVID-19.

V gene TRBV5-4 combines with J gene TRBJ2-3; TRBD2 aligns across 8 bases. The V gene's germline CDR1 is SGHNT and CDR2 YYREEE (reference sequence). The CDR3 runs to 15 residues. Unmatched junction bases numbered 6, after V lost 2 bases and J lost 4 bases. CDR3 sequence: CASSFAGGGPDTQYF. CDR3 nucleotide sequence: TGTGCCAGCAGCTTTGCGGGGGGCGGGCCAGATACGCAGTATTTT. Together with reference TRBV5-4 and TRBJ2-3, the CDR3 gives the full variable domain: ETGVTQSPTHLIKTRGQQVTLRCSSQSGHNTVSWYQQALGQGPQFIFQYYREEENGRGNFPPRFSGLQFPNYSSELNVNALELDDSALYLCASSFAGGGPDTQYFGPGTRLTVL.

In DNA form, the CDR3 reads TGTGCCAGCAGCGACACCTTCGGTGAAAAACTGTTTTTT. It is translated as CASSDTFGEKLFF. The chain uses TRBV2 and TRBJ1-4; no reliable D call. The V gene's germline CDR1 is SNHLY and CDR2 FYNNEI. V lost 6 bases to trimming and J lost 7 bases, with 12 bases between them. The CDR3 has 13 residues.

V and J are TRBV3-1 (or the pseudogene TRBV3-2) and TRBJ2-3, with 12 bases identical to TRBD2. The length of the CDR3 is 17 residues. Germline assignment: CDR1 LGHDT and CDR2 YNNKEL (reference sequence). Trimming removed 1 base from V and 5 bases from J; junction bases left unmatched: 7. The CDR3 region has the DNA TGTGCCAGCAGCCAAGGACTAGCGGGGGTGCATGGAGATACGCAGTATTTT. This sequence encodes CASSQGLAGVHGDTQYF.

The chain links TRBV29-1 to TRBJ2-2, with 11 bases lining up with TRBD2. V shed 5 bases and J 5 bases; nucleotides not matched to a gene: 10. The CDR3 consists of 16 residues. Germline V gives CDR1 SQVTM, CDR2 ANQGSEA. DNA for the CDR3: TGCAGCGTTTTGTCTAGCGGGGGGTCGGGGACCGGGGAGCTGTTTTTT. Amino acid sequence: CSVLSSGGSGTGELFF.

The V and J genes are TRBV5-4 and TRBJ2-3, with 7 bases fitting TRBD1. V lost 0 bases and J lost 4; bases outside the gene matches: 5. Germline values: CDR1 SGHNT, CDR2 YYREEE (reference sequence). The CDR3 covers 15 residues. As DNA, the CDR3 is TGTGCCAGCAGCTTGGGACAGGGTGGGGCAGATACGCAGTATTTT. As protein: CASSLGQGGADTQYF.

This clone was counted between two and nine times. The chain employs TRBV7-9 and TRBJ2-1, with 7 bases that match TRBD2. The CDR3 loop spans 15 amino acids. V trimming: 5 bases; J trimming: 12 bases; junction bases outside the gene matches: 16. The germline V gene has CDR1 SEHNR and CDR2 FQNEAQ (reference sequence). The CDR3 is CASSVGGLDLRGQFF. As DNA, the CDR3 is TGTGCCAGCAGCGTAGGCGGACTAGACCTTCGGGGGCAGTTCTTC.

This chain links TRBV6-5 with TRBJ1-4; unclear D gene. The CDR3 has 12 residues. Germline V CDR1 and CDR2: MNHEY, SVGAGI. Trimming took 6 bases from V and 3 from J, leaving 5 bases between them. CDR3 nucleotide sequence: TGTGCCAGCAGCCGCGCTAATGAAAAACTGTTTTTT. Amino acids: CASSRANEKLFF.

The chain carries TRBV19 and TRBJ2-7, with 8 bases aligning to TRBD1. From germline, CDR1 is LNHDA and CDR2 SQIVND (reference sequence). CDR3 length: 15 amino acids. With V trimmed by 4 bases and J by 4 bases, 9 bases remained unmatched. The CDR3 DNA reads TGTGCCAGTAGTAGGGCCGGGACAGGCCTTTACGAGCAGTACTTC. Its protein is CASSRAGTGLYEQYF.